This entry lists 26 T cell receptor beta chains sequenced from one sample in a study of neurological immune-mediated disorders. TCRdb analysed the 5' RACE reads with MiXCR anew, one entry per CDR3 protein. The data contain fewer than 65,000 distinct CDR3 sequences, roughly 4.6% of them seen just once; the ten biggest clones take up about 3.1%. Source material: PBMCs. The receptors were gathered from a man aged 45-65 years with multiple sclerosis.

This chain joins TRBV20-1 and TRBJ2-1; D is uncertain. Germline loops: CDR1 DFQATT, CDR2 SNEGSKA (reference sequence). The CDR3 is 13 residues long. V lost 8 bases and J 2 bases, leaving 13 bases between the germline ends. In DNA, the CDR3 is TGCAGTCCTCGGTTTAGGACCTACAATGAGCAGTTCTTC. Translated: CSPRFRTYNEQFF.

The sample holds many counts of this clonotype. This chain uses TRBV5-1 with TRBJ2-1; D call uncertain. The CDR3 length is 15 residues. Germline CDR1 reads SGHRS; CDR2 reads YFSETQ. The V end lost 4 bases, the J end lost 5 bases, and 16 bases lay between the germline ends. DNA of the CDR3: TGCGCCAGCAGCCCCGCGGCAGGCCGGAACAATGAGCAGTTCTTC. This sequence encodes CASSPAAGRNNEQFF.

Only a few counts were recorded for this clonotype. The rearrangement joins TRBV11-3 to TRBJ2-7; unclear D gene. V gave up 0 bases and J gave up 4 bases, with 1 base separating them. CDR3 length: 11 amino acids. CDR1 SGHNT and CDR2 YENEEA come from the germline V gene. CDR3 sequence: CASSLEYEQYF. The CDR3 region has the DNA TGTGCCAGCAGCTTAGAATACGAGCAGTACTTC.

This clonotype is medium-sized within its sample. The chain links TRBV7-9 to TRBJ1-5; possibly TRBD1 for D (6 bases). V lost 5 bases, J lost 2 bases, and 10 bases lay in between. The germline V gene encodes CDR1 SEHNR and CDR2 FQNEAQ (reference sequence). The CDR3 is 14 residues long. The CDR3 region has the DNA TGTGCCAGCAGCCCGGGGGGCGGCAATCAGCCCCAGCATTTT. Translating gives CASSPGGGNQPQHF. The full variable domain, completed using reference TRBV7-9 and TRBJ1-5, is DTGVSQNPRHKITKRGQNVTFRCDPISEHNRLYWYRQTLGQGPEFLTYFQNEAQLEKSRLLSDRFSAERPKGSFSTLEIQRTEQGDSAMYLCASSPGGGNQPQHFGDGTRLSIL.

The rearrangement uses TRBV18 and TRBJ2-4; 9 bases agree with TRBD2. The germline gives CDR1 KGHSH, CDR2 LQKENI. The J segment lost 5 bases and the V segment lost 6 bases, leaving 20 bases of the junction unmatched. This CDR3 spans 19 amino acids. CDR3 loop: CASSGLDGGAGGGENIQYF. The CDR3 DNA follows: TGTGCCAGCTCCGGCCTTGACGGGGGAGCGGGAGGAGGTGAAAACATTCAGTACTTC.

This clonotype was seen ten or more times. The chain joins TRBV5-1 to TRBJ2-7; possible D gene TRBD1, 8 bases. Germline lookup yields CDR1 SGHRS and CDR2 YFSETQ. Trimming shortened V by 4 bases and J by 3 bases, and 14 bases separated the two germline ends. The CDR3 spans 14 residues. As DNA, the CDR3 is TGCGCCAGCAGCGGACAGGGAGGGAGCTACGAGCAGTACTTC. This encodes CASSGQGGSYEQYF.

This clonotype has ten or more counts. This chain connects TRBV28 to TRBJ1-6, with 7 positions matching TRBD1. V was pared by 8 bases and J by 14 bases, with 15 bases of the junction left unmatched. This CDR3 spans 14 amino acids. The germline gives CDR1 MDHEN, CDR2 SYDVKM. The CDR3 bases are TGTGCCAGCTCCCAACAGGGGTCTACTTTAACCCTCCACTTT. Protein sequence: CASSQQGSTLTLHF.

Ten or more counts support this clonotype. Written as DNA, the CDR3 is TGTGCCATCAGTGACGGACTTACTAACTATGGCTACACCTTC. Translated: CAISDGLTNYGYTF. The chain is built from TRBV10-3 and TRBJ1-2, with unresolved D. This CDR3 region has 14 residues. Germline V gene sequence: CDR1 ENHRY, CDR2 SYGVKD. Trimming took off 3 bases at V and 0 bases at J, with 8 bases between the two ends.

The chain joins TRBV29-1 to TRBJ2-3; D call uncertain. CDR1 is SQVTM, CDR2 ANQGSEA, per germline. The germline V and J ends were trimmed by 7 bases and 2 bases, with 13 bases remaining between them. This CDR3 spans 13 amino acids. The CDR3 coding sequence is TGCAGCGCCCCGGTCAGACTCACAGATACGCAGTATTTT. Protein sequence: CSAPVRLTDTQYF.

In its sample, this clonotype was seen many times. The CDR3 region has the DNA TGTGCCAGCACTAGGACAGGGCTAGGCTACAGAGGGCAGTTCTTC. Translated: CASTRTGLGYRGQFF. V usage is TRBV12-3 or TRBV12-4 and J usage is TRBJ2-1; 8 bases are shared with TRBD1. The CDR3 loop spans 15 amino acids. After removal of 7 bases from V and 12 bases from J, the junction contained 17 bases not matched to a gene.

This clonotype showed up many times. The chain joins TRBV5-1 to TRBJ2-5; 11 nucleotides align to TRBD2. The germline V gene encodes CDR1 SGHRS and CDR2 YFSETQ. Trimming at V came to 4 bases and at J to 3 bases, leaving 17 bases not matched to a gene. The length of the CDR3 is 19 residues. CDR3 region: CASSPIAGGPWTPKETQYF. The CDR3 DNA follows: TGCGCCAGCAGCCCGATAGCGGGGGGGCCTTGGACCCCGAAAGAGACCCAGTACTTC.

This clonotype was seen at least ten times. The chain has TRBV7-9 and TRBJ2-3; 7 nucleotides align to TRBD1. CDR3 length equals 15 residues. Losses at the gene ends were 5 bases for V and 6 bases for J; bases not matched to a gene: 11. Germline V gives CDR1 SEHNR, CDR2 FQNEAQ (reference sequence). The CDR3 protein is CASSITMGQLDTQYF. DNA of the CDR3: TGTGCCAGCAGCATCACCATGGGACAGTTGGATACGCAGTATTTT.

The rearrangement links TRBV10-2 to TRBJ1-4; unclear D gene. V was pared by 7 bases and J by 8 bases, with 8 bases between. Germline-derived CDR1 and CDR2 are WSHSY and SAAADI. The CDR3 is 11 amino acids. This CDR3 reads CASIPFEKLFF. CDR3 nucleotides: TGCGCCAGCATCCCGTTCGAAAAACTGTTTTTT.

In this sample, this clonotype turned up many times. V usage is TRBV7-8 and J usage is TRBJ1-1; D call uncertain. This CDR3 spans 15 amino acids. In germline, CDR1 is SGHVS, CDR2 FQNEAQ. Trimming pared 7 bases from V and 3 bases from J, leaving 18 bases between. CDR3 DNA: TGTGCCAGCACCTACAACCGGGTCGAAGACACTGAAGCTTTCTTT. Protein sequence: CASTYNRVEDTEAFF.

This clonotype was observed at least ten times. The chain joins TRBV7-3 to TRBJ1-2; D call uncertain. The V end lost 0 bases, the J end lost 4 bases, and 6 bases lay between the germline ends. Germline CDR1 and CDR2: SGHTA and FQGTGA. This CDR3 region has 13 residues. The CDR3 coding sequence is TGTGCCAGCAGCTTAACCCCCCGCTATGGCTACACCTTC. Translated: CASSLTPRYGYTF.

At least ten counts were recorded for this clonotype. This sequence joins TRBV5-1 and TRBJ2-7; TRBD1 matches 9 bases. Germline V lookup: CDR1 SGHRS, CDR2 YFSETQ. V was pared by 1 base and J by 5 bases, with 13 bases of the junction left unmatched. This CDR3 region has 17 residues. The CDR3 loop reads CASSLLAVGQGVHEQYF. The CDR3 DNA reads TGCGCCAGCAGCTTGTTGGCGGTGGGACAGGGAGTCCACGAGCAGTACTTC.

Note on this clonotype: A much bigger clone sits one base away, suggesting this may be a read error. This chain connects TRBV2 to TRBJ1-5; 7 bases fit TRBD1. Germline assignment: CDR1 SNHLY and CDR2 FYNNEI. The CDR3 length is 13 residues. CDR3 bases: TGTGCCAGCAGCGAACAGGGGAATCAGCCCCAGAATTTT. This translates into CASSEQGNQPQNF.

This clonotype was counted many times. V usage is TRBV11-3 and J usage is TRBJ2-7; weak D call: TRBD1 (6 bases). The CDR3 length is 17 residues. V lost 4 bases, J lost 6 bases, and 25 bases lay in between. Germline V CDR1 and CDR2: SGHNT, YENEEA. CDR3 in DNA: TGTGCCAGCAGCTCACCCTACTTCGACAGGTGGGGCTCCGAGCAGTACTTC. This codes for CASSSPYFDRWGSEQYF.

The sample holds many counts of this clonotype. The chain employs TRBV5-1 and TRBJ2-5; D gene unclear. The CDR3 has 15 amino acids. Deletions cut 0 bases from V and 1 base from J, with 10 bases between. Germline V gene data show CDR1 as SGHRS and CDR2 as YFSETQ. The CDR3 coding sequence is TGCGCCAGCAGCTTGGATGGGCAGTCCCAAGAGACCCAGTACTTC. It encodes CASSLDGQSQETQYF. The full variable domain, in which reference TRBV5-1 and TRBJ2-5 provide the parts outside the CDR3, is KAGVTQTPRYLIKTRGQQVTLSCSPISGHRSVSWYQQTPGQGLQFLFEYFSETQRNKGNFPGRFSGRQFSNSRSEMNVSTLELGDSALYLCASSLDGQSQETQYFGPGTRLLVL.

This clonotype was counted only a few times. V is TRBV6-2 or TRBV6-3 and J is TRBJ2-2, with TRBD1 identical over 8 bases. V trimming: 2 bases; J trimming: 1 base; junction bases outside the gene matches: 3. CDR1 and CDR2 from the germline V gene are MNHEY and SVGEGT. CDR3 length: 16 amino acids. The CDR3 nucleotides are TGTGCCAGCAGTTACCCGGGGACAGGGAACACCGGGGAGCTGTTTTTT. This gives the protein CASSYPGTGNTGELFF.

This clonotype was seen many times. The V gene is TRBV5-6, the J gene TRBJ2-3; 11 bases line up with TRBD2. CDR1 SGHDT and CDR2 YYEEEE come from the germline V gene. This CDR3 has 18 amino acids. V was pared by 0 bases and J by 1 base, with 7 bases of the junction left unmatched. The CDR3 protein is CASSLALAGAQRTDTQYF. The CDR3 DNA reads TGTGCCAGCAGCTTGGCACTAGCGGGGGCCCAACGCACAGATACGCAGTATTTT.

This clonotype was detected ten times or more. V usage is TRBV20-1 and J usage is TRBJ1-1; D unclear. V was pared by 4 bases and J by 0 bases, with 3 bases between. This CDR3 contains 11 residues. CDR1 and CDR2 (germline): DFQATT, SNEGSKA (reference sequence). This CDR3 reads CSAIMNTEAFF. The DNA for the CDR3 is TGCAGTGCTATCATGAACACTGAAGCTTTCTTT.

This clonotype showed up many times. The J gene is TRBJ1-2, the V gene TRBV20-1; the D gene is possibly TRBD1 (6 bases). Trimming stripped 6 bases from V and 3 bases from J, with 23 bases between. This CDR3 spans 16 amino acids. Germline loops: CDR1 DFQATT, CDR2 SNEGSKA (reference sequence). The CDR3 sequence: CSAPPGGARIYYGYTF. CDR3 nucleotide sequence: TGCAGTGCCCCCCCGGGGGGGGCGCGAATATACTATGGCTACACCTTC.

This clonotype was seen at least ten times. The chain joins TRBV7-3 to TRBJ2-3; D gene uncertain. CDR3 size: 14 residues. Trimming took off 1 base at V and 2 bases at J, with 7 bases between the two ends. Germline assignment: CDR1 SGHTA and CDR2 FQGTGA. The CDR3 nucleotides read TGTGCCAGCAGCTTAAGGGGTACCACAGATACGCAGTATTTT. It specifies CASSLRGTTDTQYF.

This clonotype was counted many times. The chain recombines TRBV28 with TRBJ2-6; D remains unclear. The CDR3 is 14 amino acids. CDR1 is MDHEN and CDR2 is SYDVKM in the germline V gene. The V end was cut by 5 bases, the J end by 2 bases, with 7 bases between. The CDR3 bases are TGTGCCAGCAGTCCTAAGACTGGGGCCAACGTCCTGACTTTC. It encodes CASSPKTGANVLTF. The whole variable domain, filled in from reference TRBV28 and TRBJ2-6, reads DVKVTQSSRYLVKRTGEKVFLECVQDMDHENMFWYRQDPGLGLRLIYFSYDVKMKEKGDIPEGYSVSREKKERFSLILESASTNQTSMYLCASSPKTGANVLTFGAGSRLTVL.

The CDR3 is CASSFKRTAPYNEQFF. CDR3 bases: TGCGCCAGCAGCTTTAAACGGACTGCCCCCTACAATGAGCAGTTCTTC. V and J are TRBV5-1 and TRBJ2-1; D possibly corresponds to TRBD2 (5 bases). This CDR3 has 16 residues. Per the germline V gene, CDR1 is SGHRS and CDR2 is YFSETQ. V lost 2 bases, J lost 2 bases, and 14 bases lay in between. Based on the CDR3 plus reference TRBV5-1 and TRBJ2-1, the full variable domain is KAGVTQTPRYLIKTRGQQVTLSCSPISGHRSVSWYQQTPGQGLQFLFEYFSETQRNKGNFPGRFSGRQFSNSRSEMNVSTLELGDSALYLCASSFKRTAPYNEQFFGPGTRLTVL.